This T cell receptor beta chain was sequenced in a study of immune heterogeneity within non-small cell lung tumors. Per sample, around 0.55 ug of bulk tumor genomic DNA was the template used. Every primary tumor yielded several biopsies, spaced far apart, that were taken during surgery. Undergoing curative surgery were patients whose non-small cell lung cancer was untreated and newly diagnosed. Using 32 V and 13 J primers, multiplex PCR amplified TCR beta CDR3. In TCRdb, the multiplex PCR reads were re-called with MiXCR into one record per CDR3 protein. The sample shows about 15,000 distinct CDR3 sequences, approximately 30% of them seen only once. In its sample, this clonotype was seen many times. Trimming removed 0 bases at V and 4 bases at J, with 18 bases between. This CDR3 is built from 17 residues. CDR1 and CDR2 (germline): MNHNY, SVGAGI (reference sequence).

The sequence was collected from a man aged 40-49 years with non-small cell lung cancer. Sequencing input: lung tumor tissue. The chain combines TRBV6-6 with TRBJ1-2; D may be TRBD1 (5 bases). CDR3 residues: CASSYSKVGGTSYGYTF. Written as DNA, the CDR3 is TGTGCCAGCAGTTACTCTAAGGTGGGGGGTACCTCCTATGGCTACACCTTC.